This passage covers 2 T cell receptor beta chains from one sample sequenced in a study of cytomegalovirus exposure and HLA in healthy donors. The PCR used 60 Vbeta and 13 Jbeta primers. Assay used: immunoSEQ multiplex PCR; TCRdb lists only in-frame clones, some missing. The table has some 150,000 clones, 79% seen once. The material sequenced was PBMCs. These receptors originate from a woman between 50 and 59 years old in good health and CMV-seronegative.

This clone was counted only a few times. The rearrangement joins TRBV6-1 to TRBJ2-5, with 8 bases matching TRBD1. The J call may be incorrect, as the DNA end agrees better with TRBJ2-7. CDR1 is MNHNS and CDR2 is SASEGT in the germline V gene. The CDR3 runs 16 residues. This chain's CDR3 is CASSELQGDGSYEQYF. The CDR3 DNA sequence: TGTGCCAGCAGTGAATTACAGGGGGACGGTTCCTACGAGCAGTACTTC.

The chain couples TRBV6-1 to TRBJ1-1; tentative D call: TRBD1 (5 bases). Per the germline V gene, CDR1 is MNHNS and CDR2 is SASEGT. CDR3 length: 14 residues. V shed 9 bases and J shed 1 base, with 15 bases lying between them. The CDR3 is CASLGRGTNTEAFF. The CDR3 nucleotides read TGTGCCAGTCTGGGGCGGGGGACGAACACTGAAGCTTTCTTT.